This T cell receptor (beta chain) derives from a study of a mutant IDH1 vaccine in newly diagnosed glioma. This clone showed up just once. Its antigen remains unknown. As to time point: week 5, during vaccination. Doses of 300 ug of mutant IDH1 20-mer peptide were given with topical imiquimod. Patients carried new grade 3 or 4 IDH1-mutant astrocytomas lacking nuclear ATRX. V was trimmed by 1 base and J by 1 base, leaving 14 bases between them. The CDR3 has 16 residues. CDR1 and CDR2 from the germline V gene are LNHNV and YYDKDF (reference sequence). Profiling relied on immunoSEQ multiplex PCR, and the TCRdb table lists in-frame clones only, not all of them. The repertoire holds 25,000 to 30,000 clones, with about 85% as singletons.

The chain carries TRBV15 and TRBJ2-7; D gene ambiguous. The clonotype comes from a woman aged 35 to 49 with glioma. Some clones in this sample may be carry-over from other donors' samples. This sample comprised peripheral blood mononuclear cells (PBMCs), obtained from a glioma patient whose treatment included an IDH1 peptide vaccine. The CDR3 region has the DNA TGTGCCACCAGCAGAGGAAGCTTGACGGTATCCTACGAGCAGTACTTC. Amino acid sequence: CATSRGSLTVSYEQYF.